A selection of T cell receptor beta chains follows, all from one sample in a study of identical twins. From the 5' RACE reads, TCRdb called clonotypes with MiXCR, one entry per CDR3 protein. The sample records 450,000 or so distinct CDR3 sequences, around 24% being singletons. In addition, the sample was reused for a study of T cells expressing NK-cell markers.

The sequencing sample was made of CD4+ T cells sorted from blood. These receptor sequences come from a woman aged 18-29 years in good health. CDR3s include the opening cysteine and the closing phenylalanine or tryptophan. Each record gives: D gene, V gene, clone size, J gene, CDR3 protein, CDR3 DNA. The D gene is left open where the match is weak. Expanded clones are given a class, and other clones once, few, many or no size at all.

D: -; V: TRBV20-1; size: -; J: TRBJ2-7; CDR3: CSARSPPRYEQYF; DNA: TGCAGTGCTAGATCCCCTCCTCGATACGAGCAGTACTTC
D: TRBD2; V: TRBV10-3; size: -; J: TRBJ2-2; CDR3: CATTSGGSGELFF; DNA: TGTGCCACGACTAGCGGGGGATCCGGGGAGCTGTTTTTT
D: -; V: TRBV10-3; size: few; J: TRBJ1-1; CDR3: CAISVKLGSGEAFF; DNA: TGTGCCATCAGTGTAAAGTTAGGGTCCGGTGAAGCTTTCTTT
D: -; V: TRBV29-1; size: -; J: TRBJ2-7; CDR3: CSVEVAETYEQYF; DNA: TGCAGCGTTGAAGTGGCAGAAACCTACGAGCAGTACTTC
D: TRBD1; V: TRBV20-1; size: -; J: TRBJ2-2; CDR3: CSAFPGGLNTGELFF; DNA: TGCAGTGCTTTTCCAGGGGGCTTGAACACCGGGGAGCTGTTTTTT
D: -; V: TRBV9; size: few; J: TRBJ2-1; CDR3: CASSGLREQFF; DNA: TGTGCCAGCAGCGGTTTGAGGGAGCAGTTCTTC
D: -; V: TRBV29-1; size: once; J: TRBJ2-7; CDR3: CSVGRDLPYEQYF; DNA: TGCAGCGTTGGGCGGGATCTCCCTTACGAGCAGTACTTC
D: TRBD2; V: TRBV20-1; size: few; J: TRBJ2-7; CDR3: CSARRTSGRGAYEQYF; DNA: TGCAGTGCAAGAAGGACTAGCGGGAGGGGGGCCTACGAGCAGTACTTC
D: TRBD2; V: TRBV12-3/TRBV12-4; size: few; J: TRBJ2-1; CDR3: CASRGSSGNAHNEQFF; DNA: TGTGCCAGCAGAGGTTCTAGCGGGAATGCCCACAATGAGCAGTTCTTC
D: -; V: TRBV20-1; size: few; J: TRBJ1-1; CDR3: CSARTGTPTEAFF; DNA: TGCAGTGCTAGAACAGGGACTCCCACTGAAGCTTTCTTT
D: TRBD2; V: TRBV18; size: -; J: TRBJ2-1; CDR3: CASSRGTSGTFYNEQFF; DNA: TGTGCCAGCTCACGAGGGACTAGCGGGACGTTTTACAATGAGCAGTTCTTC
D: -; V: TRBV20-1; size: -; J: TRBJ2-7; CDR3: CSARRTGPLWNEQYF; DNA: TGCAGTGCTAGAAGAACCGGGCCCCTATGGAACGAGCAGTACTTC
D: -; V: TRBV12-3/TRBV12-4; size: few; J: TRBJ2-5; CDR3: CASSFFGADETQYF; DNA: TGTGCCAGCAGTTTTTTCGGGGCGGACGAGACCCAGTACTTC